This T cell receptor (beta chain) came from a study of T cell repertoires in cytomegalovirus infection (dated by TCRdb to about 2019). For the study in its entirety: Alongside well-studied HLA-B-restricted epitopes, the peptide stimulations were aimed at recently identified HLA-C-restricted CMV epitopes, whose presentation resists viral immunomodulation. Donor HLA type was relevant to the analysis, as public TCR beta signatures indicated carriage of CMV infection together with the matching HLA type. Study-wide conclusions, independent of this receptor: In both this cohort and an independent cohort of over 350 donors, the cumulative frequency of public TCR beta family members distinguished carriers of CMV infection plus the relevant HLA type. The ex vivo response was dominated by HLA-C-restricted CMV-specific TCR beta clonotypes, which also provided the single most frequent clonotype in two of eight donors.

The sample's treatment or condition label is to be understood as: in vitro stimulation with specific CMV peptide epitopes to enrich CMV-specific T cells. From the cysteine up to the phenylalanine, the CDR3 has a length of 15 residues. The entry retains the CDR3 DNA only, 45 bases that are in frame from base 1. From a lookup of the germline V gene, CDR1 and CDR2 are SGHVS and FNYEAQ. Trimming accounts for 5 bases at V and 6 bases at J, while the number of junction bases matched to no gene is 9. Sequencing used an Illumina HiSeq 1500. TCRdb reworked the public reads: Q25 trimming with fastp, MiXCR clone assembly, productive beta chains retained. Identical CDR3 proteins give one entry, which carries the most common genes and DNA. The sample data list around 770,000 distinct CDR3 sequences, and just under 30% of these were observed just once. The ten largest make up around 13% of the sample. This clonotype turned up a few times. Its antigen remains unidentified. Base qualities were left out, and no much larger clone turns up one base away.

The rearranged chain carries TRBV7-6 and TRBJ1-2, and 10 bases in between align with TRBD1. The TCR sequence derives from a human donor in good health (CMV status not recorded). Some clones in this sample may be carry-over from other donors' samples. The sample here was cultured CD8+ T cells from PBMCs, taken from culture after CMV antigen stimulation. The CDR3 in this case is CASSLGQGMGDGYTF. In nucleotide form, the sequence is TGTGCCAGCAGCCTGGGACAGGGGATGGGGGATGGCTACACCTTC.